This TCR beta chain appears in the sequencing data of a study of blood T cell repertoires in COVID-19. Study-level information: The cDNA or gDNA used as material had been derived from T cells, B-cell-depleted T cells, or PBMCs.

Sequencing was performed with immunoSEQ multiplex PCR; in TCRdb, only in-frame clones are kept and a portion is missing. The table shows 120,000 or so clones, with about 88% occurring only once. The length of the CDR3 is 15 residues. V was clipped by 3 bases and J by 3 bases, with 12 bases between them. Germline V CDR1 and CDR2: MDHEN, SYDVKM. The clonotype comes from a human donor in a cohort sampled during active COVID-19. Sample: peripheral blood. The V gene is TRBV28, the J gene TRBJ2-1, with D tentatively TRBD1 (6 bases). In DNA form, the CDR3 reads TGTGCCAGCAGTTTGCAGGGACAAAACTACAATGAGCAGTTCTTC. It encodes CASSLQGQNYNEQFF.